Below, one TCR beta chain is given with its context. The sample is drawn from a study of blood T cell repertoires in COVID-19. Study context: Acute-phase and convalescent COVID-19 samples originated in the United States, Italy and Spain. From T cells, B-cell-depleted T cells, or PBMCs came the material, which was cDNA or gDNA.

J was trimmed by 4 bases and V by 6 bases; bases with no gene match: 6. Germline V gene data show CDR1 as WNHNN and CDR2 as SYGVQD (reference sequence). The CDR3 length is 14 residues. As originally analysed: Nucleated cell number was recorded as an estimate derived from reference gene primer amplification. Sequencing was performed with immunoSEQ multiplex PCR; in TCRdb, only in-frame clones are kept and a portion is missing. For V, J and clone size, that table is used; D and trimming come from the DNA. The table shows tens of thousands of clones, with around 90% occurring only once. V gene TRBV10-1 combines with J gene TRBJ2-5; TRBD2 agrees at 9 bases. This receptor was obtained from a human donor in a cohort sampled during active COVID-19. The sample was peripheral blood. This CDR3 is CASRERGALETQYF. Here the CDR3 DNA reads TGCGCCAGCAGGGAGCGGGGGGCTCTAGAGACCCAGTACTTC.